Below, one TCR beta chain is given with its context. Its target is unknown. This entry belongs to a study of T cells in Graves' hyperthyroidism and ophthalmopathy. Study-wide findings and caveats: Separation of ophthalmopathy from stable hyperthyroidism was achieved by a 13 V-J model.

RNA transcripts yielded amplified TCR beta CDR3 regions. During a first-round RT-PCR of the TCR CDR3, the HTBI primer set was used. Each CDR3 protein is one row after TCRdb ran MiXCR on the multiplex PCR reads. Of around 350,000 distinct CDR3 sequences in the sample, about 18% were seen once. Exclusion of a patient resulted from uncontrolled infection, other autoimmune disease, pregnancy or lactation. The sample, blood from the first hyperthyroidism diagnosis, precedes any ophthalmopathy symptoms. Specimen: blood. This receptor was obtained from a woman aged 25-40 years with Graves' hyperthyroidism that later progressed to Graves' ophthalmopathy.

CDR3 in DNA: TGTGCCAGCTCACCCGACAGGTTCCCCTACGAGCAGTACTTC. Protein: CASSPDRFPYEQYF. The chain is built from TRBV18 and TRBJ2-7; TRBD1 might be the D (6 bases). Deletions cut 3 bases from V and 2 bases from J, with 11 bases between. CDR1 and CDR2 from the germline V gene are KGHSH and LQKENI. This CDR3 is built from 14 residues.